A single sample gave rise to the 2 T cell receptor beta chains below, sequenced in a study of T cell responses to AZD1222 COVID-19 vaccine. Clones were sequenced by immunoSEQ multiplex PCR, and TCRdb holds only the in-frame ones, with some missing. The table records about 96,000 clones, 70% to 90% of them present only once. This sample comprised peripheral blood, obtained on day 0 of AZD1222 vaccination. The receptors stem from an adult in good health.

The chain joins TRBV2 to TRBJ2-7; D is ambiguous. The CDR3 is made up of 14 amino acids. CDR1 and CDR2 (germline): SNHLY, FYNNEI. V shed 5 bases and J shed 2 bases, with 13 bases lying between them. The CDR3 sequence is CASSQSRAAYEQYF. DNA for the CDR3: TGTGCCAGCAGTCAATCCCGGGCAGCCTACGAGCAGTACTTC.

V and J are TRBV19 and TRBJ1-5, with D tentatively TRBD1 (5 bases). Germline V CDR1 and CDR2: LNHDA, SQIVND (reference sequence). There are 14 residues in the CDR3. The V and J ends lost 7 bases and 0 bases respectively, with 10 bases between them. The CDR3 DNA is TGTGCCAGTACCAGGACAAATAGCAATCAGCCCCAGCATTTT. It is translated as CASTRTNSNQPQHF.